This T cell receptor (beta chain) stems from a study of blood T cell repertoires in COVID-19. On the study more broadly: T cells, B-cell-depleted T cells, or PBMCs supplied cDNA or gDNA.

Participants spanned ages about 18 to 95 years and resided in about two dozen US areas. Original processing methods: Amplification with reference gene primers provided the estimates of nucleated cell counts. Clones were read by immunoSEQ multiplex PCR, and TCRdb kept only the in-frame ones, dropping some. That table is the source of V, J and clone size, and D and trimming were worked out from the DNA. Altogether around 480,000 clones are present, about nine tenths being singletons, with the ten largest covering about 0.75%. Germline CDR1 SNHLY, CDR2 FYNNEI. CDR3 size: 14 residues. With V trimmed by 7 bases and J by 6 bases, 11 bases remained unmatched.

The receptor's source is a woman in her late teens or twenties who had recovered from COVID-19. Sequencing was done on a sample of PBMCs or T cells enriched from blood (not recorded which). The chain combines TRBV2 with TRBJ1-2; 7 nucleotides align to TRBD1. Here the CDR3 DNA reads TGTGCCAGCATCCCCCGGGGACAGCTCAATGGCTACACCTTC. Translating it yields CASIPRGQLNGYTF.